One sample yielded the 29 T cell receptor beta chains listed below, sequenced in a study of cytomegalovirus exposure and HLA in healthy donors. PCR was performed using 60 Vbeta and 13 Jbeta primers. Sequencing used immunoSEQ multiplex PCR; TCRdb keeps in-frame clones, though not all of them. This sample has 150,000 to 200,000 clones, with 77% found just once. Material for sequencing was PBMCs. The source is a woman between 25 and 40 years old in good health and CMV-seropositive.

The chain carries TRBV6-5 and TRBJ1-2; maybe TRBD1 (6 bases). The V gene's germline CDR1 is MNHEY and CDR2 SVGAGI. CDR3 length: 15 amino acids. V lost 0 bases and J lost 4, with 12 bases in between. CDR3 sequence: CASSYSPRGFYGYTF. CDR3 nucleotide sequence: TGTGCCAGCAGTTACTCACCCAGGGGCTTCTATGGCTACACCTTC.

This clone has more than one count but fewer than ten. The CDR3 sequence: CAAMTGNTIYF. In DNA form, the CDR3 reads TGTGCCGCTATGACTGGAAACACCATATATTTT. The V call is TRBV6-5, the J call TRBJ1-3; D gene ambiguous. The V and J ends lost 11 bases and 2 bases respectively, with 7 bases between them. Germline V gives CDR1 MNHEY, CDR2 SVGAGI. This CDR3 has 11 residues.

The rearrangement links TRBV28 to TRBJ2-2; weak D call: TRBD2 (5 bases). V dropped 7 bases and J dropped 0 bases, with 12 bases sitting between them. The CDR3 has 15 residues. Germline assignment: CDR1 MDHEN and CDR2 SYDVKM. For the CDR3, the DNA is TGTGCCAGCAAAGGAGCGGTTTCGAACACCGGGGAGCTGTTTTTT. The encoded protein is CASKGAVSNTGELFF.

The genes are TRBV18 and TRBJ2-1, with D maybe TRBD2 (6 bases). Trimming removed 3 bases at V and 9 bases at J, with 15 bases between. This CDR3 has 14 residues. Germline-derived CDR1 and CDR2 are KGHSH and LQKENI. CDR3 sequence reads: CASSPFRESLEQFF. CDR3 DNA sequence: TGTGCCAGCTCACCTTTTCGGGAGTCTCTTGAGCAGTTCTTC.

V usage is TRBV5-8 and J usage is TRBJ2-1, with TRBD2 identical over 8 bases. Trimming took 0 bases from V and 5 from J; bases not matched to a gene: 1. The length of the CDR3 is 14 residues. Germline V lookup: CDR1 SGHTS, CDR2 YDEGEE. The CDR3 here is CASSLGTSNNEQFF. The CDR3 region has the DNA TGTGCCAGCAGCTTGGGGACTAGCAACAATGAGCAGTTCTTC.

The chain joins TRBV15 to TRBJ2-7; unclear D gene. Between the trimmed V and J ends, which lost 5 bases and 7 bases, there was a span of 24 bases. This CDR3 is built from 16 residues. Germline assignment: CDR1 LNHNV and CDR2 YYDKDF (reference sequence). The CDR3 is CATSHRVDQTPFEQYF. The DNA of the CDR3 is TGTGCCACCAGCCATCGCGTTGATCAAACCCCCTTTGAGCAGTACTTC.

This chain joins TRBV6-6 and TRBJ2-5, with D possibly being TRBD2 (6 bases). The J call is doubtful: the DNA matches TRBJ2-7 better. This CDR3 region has 16 residues. In germline, CDR1 is MNHNY, CDR2 SVGAGI (reference sequence). The CDR3 region is CASSWGVGRGSYEQYF. CDR3 bases: TGTGCCAGCAGCTGGGGGGTGGGGAGAGGATCCTACGAGCAGTACTTC.

CDR3: CASSLSGGGSYGYTF. CDR3 nucleotide sequence: TGTGCCAGCAGTTTATCAGGGGGCGGTAGCTATGGCTACACCTTC. This sequence joins TRBV28 and TRBJ1-2; 8 bases line up with TRBD1. The CDR3 sequence is 15 residues long. V gave up 1 base and J gave up 4 bases; unmatched junction bases: 5. Germline V gene data show CDR1 as MDHEN and CDR2 as SYDVKM.

The chain links TRBV5-1 to TRBJ2-1; D is uncertain. The V end lost 0 bases, the J end lost 3 bases, and 10 bases lay between the germline ends. The CDR3 consists of 15 residues. Germline CDR1 and CDR2: SGHRS and YFSETQ. CDR3 amino acids: CASSLDAGNYNEQFF. The CDR3 coding sequence is TGCGCCAGCAGCTTGGATGCAGGAAACTACAATGAGCAGTTCTTC. Full variable domain (missing parts from reference TRBV5-1 and TRBJ2-1): KAGVTQTPRYLIKTRGQQVTLSCSPISGHRSVSWYQQTPGQGLQFLFEYFSETQRNKGNFPGRFSGRQFSNSRSEMNVSTLELGDSALYLCASSLDAGNYNEQFFGPGTRLTVL.

This clone was recorded a few times. J is TRBJ1-5 and V is TRBV19; tentatively, D is TRBD1 (6 bases). This CDR3 region has 13 residues. The germline gives CDR1 LNHDA, CDR2 SQIVND (reference sequence). V lost 5 bases to trimming and J lost 4 bases, with 9 bases between them. CDR3 in amino acids: CASSPRGNQPQHF. In nucleotides, the CDR3 is TGTGCCAGTAGTCCCAGGGGTAATCAGCCCCAGCATTTT.

The chain has TRBV11-2 and TRBJ1-2; TRBD1 is a possible D gene (5 bases). Trimming took 2 bases from V and 8 from J, leaving 21 bases between them. The CDR3 covers 16 residues. The germline CDR1 and CDR2 sequences are SGHAT and FQNNGV. The CDR3: CASSLTDRGDWGGYTF. In DNA, the CDR3 is TGTGCCAGCAGCTTAACCGATAGGGGTGACTGGGGCGGCTACACCTTC.

The V gene is TRBV29-1, the J gene TRBJ1-1; D may be TRBD1 (5 bases). The CDR3 has 13 amino acids. V gave up 2 bases and J gave up 3 bases, with 10 bases separating them. Germline CDR1 reads SQVTM; CDR2 reads ANQGSEA. The chain's CDR3 is CSVESGGDTEAFF. CDR3 bases: TGCAGCGTTGAATCGGGGGGGGACACTGAAGCTTTCTTT.

The rearrangement joins TRBV5-1 to TRBJ2-3; D perhaps matches TRBD1 (6 bases). CDR3 length: 15 amino acids. Germline V gene data show CDR1 as SGHRS and CDR2 as YFSETQ. V shed 0 bases and J shed 2 bases, with 10 bases lying between them. The DNA for the CDR3 is TGCGCCAGCAGCTTGGACAGGGTCGACACAGATACGCAGTATTTT. Encoded protein: CASSLDRVDTDTQYF.

The CDR3 protein is CASRSNTSPRAGNTIYF. The CDR3 DNA reads as TGTGCCAGCAGGTCTAATACAAGCCCCCGGGCTGGAAACACCATATATTTT. The chain joins TRBV21-1 to TRBJ1-3. TRBV21-1 is a documented pseudogene. The CDR3 is 17 amino acids.

The chain recombines TRBV28 with TRBJ1-5; D call uncertain. The V gene's germline CDR1 is MDHEN and CDR2 SYDVKM. The CDR3 length is 15 residues. Trimming removed 4 bases from V and 0 bases from J, with 10 bases in between. DNA of the CDR3: TGTGCCAGCAGTTCCGTACGAGCTAGCAATCAGCCCCAGCATTTT. This gives the protein CASSSVRASNQPQHF.

This chain uses TRBV27 with TRBJ2-5; maybe TRBD1 (5 bases). The ends were cut back, 2 bases at V and 4 bases at J, with 8 bases in the middle. The germline CDR1 and CDR2 sequences are MNHEY and SMNVEV (reference sequence). The CDR3 totals 13 residues. The CDR3 sequence is CASSLRQGETQYF. CDR3 bases: TGTGCCAGCAGTTTACGGCAGGGAGAGACCCAGTACTTC.

The table lists this clone with a few counts. The rearrangement uses TRBV4-1 and TRBJ1-2; D possibly corresponds to TRBD1 (5 bases). Trimming left V 1 base short and J 5 bases short, with 11 bases between. This CDR3 is 14 amino acids long. Per the germline V gene, CDR1 is MGHRA and CDR2 is YSYEKL. The CDR3 reads CASSQGQGFYGYTF. The CDR3 coding sequence is TGCGCCAGCAGCCAAGGCCAGGGCTTTTATGGCTACACCTTC.

This chain connects TRBV2 to TRBJ2-7; 8 bases are a match to TRBD1. Germline-derived CDR1 and CDR2 are SNHLY and FYNNEI. This CDR3 is 14 amino acids long. Trimming took 6 bases from V and 0 from J; bases not matched to a gene: 4. This CDR3 reads CASRYRGSSYEQYF. The CDR3 nucleotides read TGTGCCAGCAGATACAGGGGGAGCTCCTACGAGCAGTACTTC.

The CDR3 region has the DNA TGCGCCAGCTCGACTCCGCCCGGGGAGACCCAGTACTTC. Its translation is CASSTPPGETQYF. V is TRBV4-1 and J is TRBJ2-5; D is unclear. V was trimmed by 8 bases and J by 5 bases, leaving 15 bases between them. The CDR3 extends over 13 amino acids. CDR1 and CDR2 (germline): MGHRA, YSYEKL.

CDR3 in DNA: TGTGCCTCCGGGACAGTAGACTATGGCTACACCTTC. It codes for CASGTVDYGYTF. The rearrangement uses TRBV30 and TRBJ1-2; 7 positions match TRBD1. V gave up 7 bases and J gave up 3 bases; unmatched junction bases: 5. The CDR3 is made up of 12 amino acids. Germline V gene data show CDR1 as GTSNPN and CDR2 as SVGIG (reference sequence). Based on the CDR3 plus reference TRBV30 and TRBJ1-2, the full variable domain is SQTIHQWPATLVQPVGSPLSLECTVEGTSNPNLYWYRQAAGRGLQLLFYSVGIGQISSEVPQNLSASRPQDRQFILSSKKLLLSDSGFYLCASGTVDYGYTFGSGTRLTVV.

V gene TRBV28 combines with J gene TRBJ1-1; D is possibly TRBD1 (5 bases). The CDR3 consists of 15 residues. The V gene's germline CDR1 is MDHEN and CDR2 SYDVKM. Trimming removed 2 bases from V and 0 bases from J, with 10 bases in between. The CDR3 nucleotides read TGTGCCAGCAGTTTAGATGTCAGGGTGAACACTGAAGCTTTCTTT. Residues: CASSLDVRVNTEAFF.

CDR3 loop: CASRAGTGSNNEQFF. CDR3 nucleotide sequence: TGTGCCAGCAGGGCAGGGACAGGGTCCAACAATGAGCAGTTCTTC. The genes are TRBV7-9 and TRBJ2-1; 9 nucleotides line up with TRBD1. The CDR3 extends over 15 amino acids. The V segment lost 6 bases and the J segment 5 bases; nucleotides outside the gene matches: 8. From germline, CDR1 is SEHNR and CDR2 FQNEAQ (reference sequence).

This clone was seen just once. The chain joins TRBV28 to TRBJ2-5, with D possibly matching TRBD2 (5 bases). The CDR3 extends over 17 amino acids. Germline V gene sequence: CDR1 MDHEN, CDR2 SYDVKM. Trimming pared 2 bases from V and 5 bases from J, leaving 21 bases between. CDR3 DNA sequence: TGTGCCAGCAGTTTAAGGTTCGGAGGAAAGCGGATCGAGACCCAGTACTTC. This gives the protein CASSLRFGGKRIETQYF.

This clone was found a few times. The V and J genes are TRBV2 and TRBJ1-5; no clear D. V was cut by 4 bases and J by 0 bases, with 10 bases left in between. This CDR3 contains 15 residues. Per the germline V gene, CDR1 is SNHLY and CDR2 is FYNNEI. The CDR3 region is CASSVWASSNQPQHF. Here the CDR3 DNA reads TGTGCCAGCAGTGTGTGGGCCAGTAGCAATCAGCCCCAGCATTTT.

This clone occurred a few times. The sample holds other DNA sequences that translate to the same CDR3. V is TRBV11-2 and J is TRBJ2-7, with a possible D match to TRBD1 (5 bases). Trimming stripped 1 base from V and 1 base from J, with 5 bases between. The CDR3 is made up of 13 amino acids. Germline V gene data show CDR1 as SGHAT and CDR2 as FQNNGV. This CDR3 reads CASSLGQSYEQYF. The CDR3 DNA sequence: TGTGCCAGCAGCTTAGGACAGTCCTACGAGCAGTACTTC.

The V and J genes are TRBV2 and TRBJ2-4, with TRBD1 identical over 10 bases. Trimming cost V 6 bases and J 10 bases; bases outside gene matches: 0. The germline CDR1 and CDR2 sequences are SNHLY and FYNNEI. The CDR3 covers 11 residues. DNA of the CDR3: TGTGCCAGCAGGGGACAGGGGATTCAGTACTTC. Protein sequence: CASRGQGIQYF.

J is TRBJ2-2 and V is TRBV27, with no clear D. V lost 4 bases, J lost 4 bases, and 4 bases lay in between. Germline CDR1 reads MNHEY; CDR2 reads SMNVEV (reference sequence). The CDR3 is 12 residues long. CDR3 amino acids: CASSSSTGELFF. The CDR3 DNA reads as TGTGCCAGCAGTTCTAGCACCGGGGAGCTGTTTTTT.

V and J are TRBV6-5 and TRBJ2-5, with 11 bases aligning to TRBD2. Germline V gene data show CDR1 as MNHEY and CDR2 as SVGAGI. Trimming at V came to 7 bases and at J to 7 bases, leaving 11 bases not matched to a gene. The CDR3 totals 15 residues. In DNA form, the CDR3 reads TGTGCCAGCACTAGGACTAGCGGGTCCCCTTGGACCCAGTACTTC. As protein: CASTRTSGSPWTQYF.

The chain links TRBV6-4 to TRBJ1-2, with TRBD1 matching 8 bases. CDR1 is MRHNA, CDR2 SNTAGT, per germline. Germline trimming cut 2 bases from V and 4 bases from J; bases unmatched to any gene: 9. The CDR3 sequence is 16 residues long. CDR3 in amino acids: CASSDRSRTGSYGYTF. Written as DNA, the CDR3 is TGTGCCAGCAGTGACAGATCACGGACAGGGAGCTATGGCTACACCTTC.